This T cell receptor (beta chain) was profiled in a study of tumor-infiltrating lymphocytes in primary liver carcinoma. Study-level points and caveats: Tumor region pairs overlapped more than did tumor-adjacent and tumor-blood pairs.

From 400 to 550 ng total RNA, TCR beta cDNA was generated with a primer in the constant region. Nested multiplex PCR, run for three rounds with slightly modified ARM-PCR, yielded TCR beta libraries. The study ran its first two PCR rounds for nine to ten cycles each, using TRBV1-TRBV30 forward primers and a C-beta reverse primer. TCRdb redid the calling of the multiplex PCR reads with MiXCR, one entry per CDR3 protein. The table records under 110,000 distinct CDR3 sequences, 65% to 75% of them present only once. Co-extraction yielded RNA and DNA from roughly 21-30 mg of unsorted bulk tissue. Five separate regions per tumor were sampled. CDR1 and CDR2 from the germline V gene are LGHNA and YNFKEQ. This CDR3 is 15 amino acids long. About this clonotype: Its antigen is not known. A read error may account for a junction end that differs from germline.

This receptor was obtained from a woman aged 60-75 years with primary liver carcinoma and hepatitis B virus infection. Sequenced input: liver tumor tissue from sampling region 2. The sample's subset: tumor region T2, inferior pole. This chain links TRBV4-2 with TRBJ1-4; D might be TRBD1 (5 bases). The CDR3 loop is CVSSKWFGGNEKLFF. DNA of the CDR3: TGTGTCAGCAGCAAGTGGTTCGGGGGTAATGAGAAATTGTTTTTT.